The present T cell receptor (beta chain) was sequenced within a study of blood T cell repertoires in COVID-19. The assay was immunoSEQ multiplex PCR, and TCRdb's table has in-frame clones only and misses some. The sample has 200,000 to 300,000 clones, about 87% seen once; the top ten hold approximately 5.3%. Trimming cost V 1 base and J 2 bases; bases outside gene matches: 1. The CDR3 contains 15 residues. The germline V gene has CDR1 SGHTA and CDR2 FQGNSA. Seattle's enrolled individuals joined amid active infection and were then monitored longitudinally. The chain combines TRBV7-2 with TRBJ1-5; 8 bases line up with TRBD1. Source material: peripheral blood. This sequence was found in an older woman with COVID-19, enrolled during active disease. The CDR3 DNA sequence: TGTGCCAGCAGCTTAGACAGGGGGGGCAATCAGCCCCAGCATTTT. This gives the protein CASSLDRGGNQPQHF.